A single sample is the source of the 28 T cell receptor beta chains below, sequenced in a study of beta chain features in type 1 diabetes. Study-level points and caveats: Type 1 diabetes patients had TCRB CDR3s that were shorter (moderately but significantly so) in all four CD4+ subsets.

The investigators reverse transcribed all of the isolated RNA, so they sequenced expressed TCRB transcripts. Sequencing was performed with immunoSEQ multiplex PCR; in TCRdb, only in-frame clones are kept and a portion is missing. Counted here are under 150,000 clones, around 10% occurring once; the ten biggest clones make up roughly 0.75%. No antigen has been assigned to these receptors. The sequencing input was central memory CD4+ T cells from blood. Source of these receptors: a man aged 25-40 years with type 1 diabetes.

The rearrangement joins TRBV28 to TRBJ1-2, with D uncertain. Germline V gene sequence: CDR1 MDHEN, CDR2 SYDVKM. V was shortened by 6 bases and J by 0 bases, with 8 bases between the two germline ends. The CDR3 spans 13 residues. The CDR3 nucleotides are TGTGCCAGCAGCGTTTTGTCTAACTATGGCTACACCTTC. This codes for CASSVLSNYGYTF.

This rearrangement joins TRBV5-1 to TRBJ1-1; no reliable D call. Trimming took 4 bases from V and 0 from J, leaving 16 bases between them. The CDR3 contains 16 residues. CDR1 SGHRS and CDR2 YFSETQ come from the germline V gene. CDR3 sequence reads: CASSQSRGWVNTEAFF. The CDR3 DNA reads as TGCGCCAGCAGCCAGAGCCGCGGATGGGTGAACACTGAAGCTTTCTTT.

This clone was recorded a few times. The rearrangement links TRBV5-1 to TRBJ2-2; D is uncertain. CDR1 SGHRS and CDR2 YFSETQ come from the germline V gene. V lost 4 bases and J lost 3, with 7 bases in between. The CDR3 consists of 13 residues. The CDR3 loop reads CASSDRDTGELFF. CDR3 nucleotides: TGCGCCAGCAGCGACCGGGACACCGGGGAGCTGTTTTTT. Drawing the rest from reference TRBV5-1 and TRBJ2-2, the complete variable domain is KAGVTQTPRYLIKTRGQQVTLSCSPISGHRSVSWYQQTPGQGLQFLFEYFSETQRNKGNFPGRFSGRQFSNSRSEMNVSTLELGDSALYLCASSDRDTGELFFGEGSRLTVL.

A few counts support this clone. The J gene is TRBJ2-5, the V gene TRBV7-8, with TRBD2 identical over 12 bases. Trimming took 1 base from V and 5 from J; bases not matched to a gene: 14. The CDR3 has 19 residues. Germline CDR1 is SGHVS and CDR2 is FQNEAQ. As DNA, the CDR3 is TGTGCCAGCAGCTTAGGGCTAGCGGGGGGGCCAGGTAAAGAGGAGACCCAGTACTTC. It yields the protein CASSLGLAGGPGKEETQYF.

CDR3 DNA: TGCAGCGGGGGGGCTGGAAACACCATATATTTT. Translation gives CSGGAGNTIYF. This rearrangement joins TRBV29-1 to TRBJ1-3; perhaps TRBD1 as D (5 bases). Trimming cost V 7 bases and J 2 bases, with 6 bases left between them. CDR1 and CDR2 from the germline V gene are SQVTM and ANQGSEA. The CDR3 length is 11 residues.

The V call is TRBV7-8, the J call TRBJ2-7; no definite D call. V was trimmed by 7 bases and J by 6 bases, leaving 13 bases between them. CDR3 length equals 12 residues. Germline CDR1 is SGHVS and CDR2 is FQNEAQ. This CDR3 is CASTSQVGEQYF. CDR3 nucleotides: TGTGCCAGCACTTCCCAGGTCGGCGAGCAGTACTTC.

The chain couples TRBV5-1 to TRBJ1-1; 7 positions match TRBD1. This CDR3 has 13 residues. Trimming cost V 0 bases and J 6 bases; bases outside gene matches: 2. In germline, CDR1 is SGHRS, CDR2 YFSETQ. Here the CDR3 DNA reads TGCGCCAGCAGCTTGGACAGGGGAGCTGAAGCTTTCTTT. It specifies CASSLDRGAEAFF.

A few counts support this clone. V is TRBV7-9 and J is TRBJ1-6, with D tentatively TRBD1 (6 bases). The length of the CDR3 is 16 residues. V was shortened by 1 base and J by 6 bases, with 13 bases between the two germline ends. Germline CDR1 and CDR2: SEHNR and FQNEAQ (reference sequence). The CDR3 is CASSLGSGGLNSPLHF. The CDR3, as DNA: TGTGCCAGCAGCTTAGGGAGCGGGGGGCTTAATTCACCCCTCCACTTT.

V and J are TRBV7-2 and TRBJ2-7, with no clear D. The ends were cut back, 6 bases at V and 4 bases at J, with 7 bases in the middle. Germline V CDR1 and CDR2: SGHTA, FQGNSA. There are 11 residues in the CDR3. CDR3 nucleotide sequence: TGTGCCAGCAGTCGAGGATACGAGCAGTACTTC. It translates to CASSRGYEQYF.

This sequence joins TRBV19 and TRBJ2-3, with 7 bases matching TRBD1. V shed 4 bases and J 0 bases; nucleotides not matched to a gene: 4. The CDR3 sequence is 15 residues long. The V gene's germline CDR1 is LNHDA and CDR2 SQIVND (reference sequence). CDR3 sequence reads: CASSTPGQSTDTQYF. CDR3 coding DNA: TGTGCCAGTAGTACCCCGGGACAGAGCACAGATACGCAGTATTTT. The full variable domain, rest sourced from reference TRBV19 and TRBJ2-3, is DGGITQSPKYLFRKEGQNVTLSCEQNLNHDAMYWYRQDPGQGLRLIYYSQIVNDFQKGDIAEGYSVSREKKESFPLTVTSAQKNPTAFYLCASSTPGQSTDTQYFGPGTRLTVL.

The J gene is TRBJ2-5, the V gene TRBV7-9; TRBD2 is a possible D gene (6 bases). Between the trimmed V and J ends, which lost 7 bases and 2 bases, there was a span of 11 bases. CDR1 and CDR2 from the germline V gene are SEHNR and FQNEAQ (reference sequence). CDR3 length equals 13 residues. The CDR3 sequence is CASTFGGQETQYF. The CDR3 DNA sequence: TGTGCCAGCACCTTCGGGGGACAAGAGACCCAGTACTTC.

This clone turned up a few times. The rearrangement links TRBV5-6 to TRBJ2-2, with 7 bases lining up with TRBD1. Germline values: CDR1 SGHDT, CDR2 YYEEEE. The CDR3 has 15 residues. J was trimmed by 2 bases and V by 5 bases; bases with no gene match: 6. The CDR3 nucleotides are TGTGCCAGCAGATTAGGACAGGCAAACACCGGGGAGCTGTTTTTT. Its translation is CASRLGQANTGELFF.

The chain employs TRBV5-8 and TRBJ2-2; no firm D call. The CDR3 covers 14 residues. CDR1 is SGHTS and CDR2 is YDEGEE in the germline V gene. V was trimmed by 5 bases and J by 6 bases, leaving 14 bases between them. Written as DNA, the CDR3 is TGTGCCAGCAGAACGAGAAGTTCGGCCGGGGAGCTGTTTTTT. Translating gives CASRTRSSAGELFF.

This clone was counted only a few times. The chain recombines TRBV6-5 with TRBJ1-5, with TRBD1 identical over 8 bases. The CDR3 consists of 14 residues. CDR1 is MNHEY, CDR2 SVGAGI, per germline. J gave up 6 bases and V 2 bases, and 3 bases lay outside the gene matches. CDR3 loop: CASSYGQGAQPQHF. In DNA, the CDR3 is TGTGCCAGCAGTTACGGGCAGGGGGCTCAGCCCCAGCATTTT.

This clone was seen a few times. The chain has TRBV27 and TRBJ2-5; 9 nucleotides match TRBD2. There are 14 residues in the CDR3. Germline-derived CDR1 and CDR2 are MNHEY and SMNVEV (reference sequence). Unmatched junction bases numbered 11, after V lost 8 bases and J lost 7 bases. CDR3 nucleotides: TGTGCCAGCCGCGAGGCGGGGGGGCCAGGGACCCAGTACTTC. It is translated as CASREAGGPGTQYF.

The chain has TRBV28 and TRBJ2-7; D is unresolved. Germline loops: CDR1 MDHEN, CDR2 SYDVKM. The CDR3 extends over 13 amino acids. The V and J ends lost 2 bases and 4 bases respectively, with 9 bases between them. For the CDR3, the DNA is TGTGCCAGCAGTTTACGGAGACTGTACGAGCAGTACTTC. As protein: CASSLRRLYEQYF.

This clone was seen a handful of times. This chain links TRBV2 with TRBJ2-3; a weak D match, TRBD1 (6 bases). The germline V gene encodes CDR1 SNHLY and CDR2 FYNNEI. This CDR3 contains 14 residues. Trimming pared 4 bases from V and 0 bases from J, leaving 8 bases between. CDR3 nucleotide sequence: TGTGCCAGCAGTGGCACAGGGAGCACAGATACGCAGTATTTT. Protein product: CASSGTGSTDTQYF.

This chain joins TRBV9 and TRBJ2-7, with TRBD2 as a possible D gene (7 bases). V lost 4 bases, J lost 3 bases, and 20 bases lay in between. Germline CDR1 SGDLS, CDR2 YYNGEE. The CDR3 has 16 amino acids. The CDR3 spells CASSPEGRGEYYEQYF. The CDR3 coding sequence is TGTGCCAGCAGCCCCGAGGGGAGGGGGGAATACTACGAGCAGTACTTC.

In its sample, this clone was seen a few times. The chain carries TRBV29-1 and TRBJ2-7; TRBD1 aligns across 10 bases. The CDR3 loop spans 12 amino acids. The trim removed 7 bases at V and 5 bases at J, leaving 5 bases unmatched. Per germline, CDR1 SQVTM and CDR2 ANQGSEA. CDR3 residues: CSGQGAYHEQYF. In DNA, the CDR3 is TGCAGCGGACAGGGGGCGTATCACGAGCAGTACTTC.

There are a few counts of this clone. This rearrangement joins TRBV29-1 to TRBJ2-7, with D perhaps TRBD2 (6 bases). Per germline, CDR1 SQVTM and CDR2 ANQGSEA. V lost 8 bases, J lost 4 bases, and 21 bases lay in between. CDR3 length: 14 amino acids. In DNA, the CDR3 is TGCAGCCCTATGGGCAGGCGGGGTATTTACGAGCAGTACTTC. Translating it yields CSPMGRRGIYEQYF.

The chain joins TRBV6-5 to TRBJ2-3; possible D gene TRBD1, 5 bases. Germline V gene data show CDR1 as MNHEY and CDR2 as SVGAGI. The CDR3 is made up of 12 amino acids. Trimming took off 6 bases at V and 6 bases at J, with 10 bases between the two ends. CDR3 sequence (DNA): TGTGCCAGCAGCCCAGCAGGGGATACGCAGTATTTT. Its protein product is CASSPAGDTQYF.

This clone appeared a few times. CDR3 amino acids: CASRQKNTEAFF. The CDR3 DNA reads TGTGCCAGCCGACAGAAGAACACTGAAGCTTTCTTT. This rearrangement joins TRBV7-9 to TRBJ1-1; perhaps TRBD1 as D (5 bases). The CDR3 is 12 residues long. V lost 8 bases and J lost 1, with 8 bases in between. CDR1 and CDR2 from the germline V gene are SEHNR and FQNEAQ (reference sequence).

This clone was recorded once. The gene calls are TRBV27 and TRBJ2-7; TRBD2 is a possible D gene (5 bases). Germline loops: CDR1 MNHEY, CDR2 SMNVEV (reference sequence). The V gene lost 5 bases and the J gene lost 1 base, with 18 bases spanning the gap. The CDR3 covers 16 residues. CDR3 sequence: CASSRGSSIASYEQYF. CDR3 in DNA: TGTGCCAGCAGTCGGGGATCCTCTATAGCGTCCTACGAGCAGTACTTC.

The CDR3, as DNA: TGTGCCAGCAGAATAGGCGGGGGGGCTGGAGATACGCAGTATTTT. It is translated as CASRIGGGAGDTQYF. The chain links TRBV2 to TRBJ2-3; TRBD2 matches 9 bases. J lost 5 bases, V lost 6 bases, and 9 bases had no gene match. The CDR3 is 15 residues long. CDR1 is SNHLY, CDR2 FYNNEI, per germline.

The chain employs TRBV11-2 and TRBJ2-1; 11 nucleotides agree with TRBD2. Germline CDR1 reads SGHAT; CDR2 reads FQNNGV. With V trimmed by 1 base and J by 13 bases, 6 bases remained unmatched. The CDR3 is made up of 14 amino acids. CDR3 protein: CASSLAIAGGTQFF. The CDR3 DNA reads as TGTGCCAGCAGCTTAGCCATAGCGGGGGGGACTCAGTTCTTC.

This clone was observed a few times. The chain uses TRBV6-1 and TRBJ2-7, with 7 positions matching TRBD2. Germline V gives CDR1 MNHNS, CDR2 SASEGT. Trimming at V came to 0 bases and at J to 4 bases, leaving 6 bases not matched to a gene. CDR3 length: 15 amino acids. The DNA of the CDR3 is TGTGCCAGCAGTGAAGCGGGCGGGAGAGGGTACGAGCAGTACTTC. Protein sequence: CASSEAGGRGYEQYF.

V gene TRBV30 combines with J gene TRBJ1-1; D ambiguous. Per the germline V gene, CDR1 is GTSNPN and CDR2 is SVGIG (reference sequence). This CDR3 has 11 amino acids. V was trimmed by 2 bases and J by 7 bases, leaving 8 bases between them. Here the CDR3 reads CAWSSGSEAFF. CDR3 nucleotide sequence: TGTGCCTGGAGTTCGGGTAGTGAAGCTTTCTTT.

This clone was found a few times. Other DNA sequences within the sample encode an identical CDR3. The V and J genes are TRBV30 and TRBJ1-4; 9 bases match TRBD1. The ends lost 3 bases at V and 8 bases at J; junction bases unmatched: 7. Germline CDR1 reads GTSNPN; CDR2 reads SVGIG (reference sequence). The CDR3 totals 14 residues. The CDR3 region has the DNA TGTGCCTGGAGCCCGGGACAGGGTAACGAAAAACTGTTTTTT. Amino acids: CAWSPGQGNEKLFF.